The following is a T cell receptor beta chain sequence with its context. The data derive from a study of OX40 agonist ivuxolimab in advanced cancers. Study details: People in dose escalation had one of these cancers: hepatocellular carcinoma, melanoma, renal cell or head and neck cancer. Therapy given before enrollment (anti-PD-1, anti-PD-L1 or anti-CTLA-4) was allowed, and roughly 42% had some. Partial responses, seen in three patients, involved one hepatocellular carcinoma and two cutaneous melanomas.

Sequencing was performed with immunoSEQ multiplex PCR; in TCRdb, only in-frame clones are kept and a portion is missing. The sample lists approximately 60,000 clones; over 80% were seen once. This TCR came from an adult with an advanced solid tumor such as melanoma, head and neck, liver or kidney cancer. Source: CD4+ or CD8+ T cells sorted from blood, taken in a trial of the OX40 agonist ivuxolimab.

In DNA form, the CDR3 reads TGTGCCAGCAGTAAAGGGAGCACAGATACGCAGTATTTT. This gives the protein CASSKGSTDTQYF. V and J are TRBV25-1 and TRBJ2-3; D is unclear. Germline lookup yields CDR1 MGHDK and CDR2 SYGVNS. The CDR3 runs to 13 residues. V lost 5 bases to trimming and J lost 0 bases, with 6 bases between them.